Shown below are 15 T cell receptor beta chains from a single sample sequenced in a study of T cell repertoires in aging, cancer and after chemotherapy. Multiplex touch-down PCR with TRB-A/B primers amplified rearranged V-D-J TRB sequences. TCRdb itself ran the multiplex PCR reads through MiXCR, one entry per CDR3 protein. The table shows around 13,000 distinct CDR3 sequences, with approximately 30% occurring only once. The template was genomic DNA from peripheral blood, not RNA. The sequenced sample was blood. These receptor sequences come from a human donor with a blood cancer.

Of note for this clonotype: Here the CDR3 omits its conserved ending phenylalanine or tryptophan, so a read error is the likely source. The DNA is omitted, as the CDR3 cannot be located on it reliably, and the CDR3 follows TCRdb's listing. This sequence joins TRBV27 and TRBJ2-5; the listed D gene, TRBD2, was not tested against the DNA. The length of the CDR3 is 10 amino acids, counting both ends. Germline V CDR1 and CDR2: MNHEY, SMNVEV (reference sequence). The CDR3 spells CASSDPGLAG.

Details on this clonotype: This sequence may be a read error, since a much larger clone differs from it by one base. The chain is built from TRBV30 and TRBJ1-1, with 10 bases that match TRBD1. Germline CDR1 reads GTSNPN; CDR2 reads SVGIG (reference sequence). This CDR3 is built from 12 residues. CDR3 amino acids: CAWRTGGTKAFF. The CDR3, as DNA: TGTGCCTGGAGGACAGGGGGCACTAAAGCTTTCTTT. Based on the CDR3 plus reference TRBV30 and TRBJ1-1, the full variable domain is SQTIHQWPATLVQPVGSPLSLECTVEGTSNPNLYWYRQAAGRGLQLLFYSVGIGQISSEVPQNLSASRPQDRQFILSSKKLLLSDSGFYLCAWRTGGTKAFFGQGTRLTVV.

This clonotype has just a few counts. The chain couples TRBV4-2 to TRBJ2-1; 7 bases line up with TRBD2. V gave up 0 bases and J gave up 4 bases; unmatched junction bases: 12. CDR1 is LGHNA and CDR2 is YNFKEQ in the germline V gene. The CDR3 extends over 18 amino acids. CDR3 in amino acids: CASSQEGVKRGPYNEQFF. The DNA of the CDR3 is TGTGCCAGCAGCCAAGAGGGGGTAAAGCGGGGCCCGTACAATGAGCAGTTCTTC.

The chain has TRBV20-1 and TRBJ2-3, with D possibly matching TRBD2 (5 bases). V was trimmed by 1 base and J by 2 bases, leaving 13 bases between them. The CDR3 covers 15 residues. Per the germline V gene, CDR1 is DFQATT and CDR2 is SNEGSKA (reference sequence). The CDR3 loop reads CSARVVDYHTDTQYF. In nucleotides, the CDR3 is TGCAGTGCTAGAGTTGTAGACTATCACACAGATACGCAGTATTTT.

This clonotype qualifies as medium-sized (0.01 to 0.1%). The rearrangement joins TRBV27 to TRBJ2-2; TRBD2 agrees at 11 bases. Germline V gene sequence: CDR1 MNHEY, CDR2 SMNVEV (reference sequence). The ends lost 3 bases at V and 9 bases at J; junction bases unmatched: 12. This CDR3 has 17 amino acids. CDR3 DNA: TGTGCCAGCAGTTTCCTTCTAGCGGGGGGACCTCACCGGGAGCTGTTTTTT. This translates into CASSFLLAGGPHRELFF.

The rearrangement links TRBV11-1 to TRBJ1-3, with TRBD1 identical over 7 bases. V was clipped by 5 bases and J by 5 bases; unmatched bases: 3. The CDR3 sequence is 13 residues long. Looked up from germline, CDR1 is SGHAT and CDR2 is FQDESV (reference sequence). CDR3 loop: CASSATGRNTIYF. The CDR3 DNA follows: TGTGCCAGCAGCGCGACAGGGAGAAACACCATATATTTT.

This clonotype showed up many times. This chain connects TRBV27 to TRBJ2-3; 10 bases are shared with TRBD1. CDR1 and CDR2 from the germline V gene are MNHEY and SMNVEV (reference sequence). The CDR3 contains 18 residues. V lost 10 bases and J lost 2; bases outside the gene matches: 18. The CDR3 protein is CATAGQGVSALHTDTQYF. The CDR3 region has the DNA TGTGCCACCGCCGGACAGGGGGTCAGTGCCCTTCACACAGATACGCAGTATTTT.

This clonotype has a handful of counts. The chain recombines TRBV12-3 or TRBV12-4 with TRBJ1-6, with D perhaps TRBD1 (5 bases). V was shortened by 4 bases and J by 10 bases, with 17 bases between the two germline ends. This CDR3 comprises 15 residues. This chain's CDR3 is CASSYLGQGGSPLHF. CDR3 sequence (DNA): TGTGCCAGCAGTTATCTTGGGCAGGGCGGATCACCCCTCCACTTT.

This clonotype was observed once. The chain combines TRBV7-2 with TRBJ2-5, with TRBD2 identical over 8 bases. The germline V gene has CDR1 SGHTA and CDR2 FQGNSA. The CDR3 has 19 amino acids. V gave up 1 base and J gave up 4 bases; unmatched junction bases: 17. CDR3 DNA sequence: TGTGCCAGCAGCTTAGAGGGGGGGTCGGGACTAGAGGGGAGAGAGACCCAGTACTTC. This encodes CASSLEGGSGLEGRETQYF.

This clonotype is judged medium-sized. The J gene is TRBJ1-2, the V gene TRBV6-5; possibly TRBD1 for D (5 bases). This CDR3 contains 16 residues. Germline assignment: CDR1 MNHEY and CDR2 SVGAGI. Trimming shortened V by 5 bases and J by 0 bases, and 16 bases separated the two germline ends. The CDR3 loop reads CASSPSVGETNYGYTF. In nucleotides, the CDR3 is TGTGCCAGCAGTCCATCGGTGGGGGAGACTAACTATGGCTACACCTTC.

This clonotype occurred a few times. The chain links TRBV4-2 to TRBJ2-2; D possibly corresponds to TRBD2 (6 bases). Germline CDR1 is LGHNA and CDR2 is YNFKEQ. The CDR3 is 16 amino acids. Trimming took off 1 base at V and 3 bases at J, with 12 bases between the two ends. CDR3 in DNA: TGTGCCAGCAGCCAAGTTTCGGCGGGGTACACCGGGGAGCTGTTTTTT. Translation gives CASSQVSAGYTGELFF.

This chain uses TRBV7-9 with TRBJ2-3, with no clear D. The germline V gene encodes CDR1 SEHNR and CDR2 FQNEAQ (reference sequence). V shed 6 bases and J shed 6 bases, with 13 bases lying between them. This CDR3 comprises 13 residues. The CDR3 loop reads CASSYRLTDTQYF. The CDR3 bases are TGTGCCAGCAGTTATCGACTCACGGATACGCAGTATTTT.

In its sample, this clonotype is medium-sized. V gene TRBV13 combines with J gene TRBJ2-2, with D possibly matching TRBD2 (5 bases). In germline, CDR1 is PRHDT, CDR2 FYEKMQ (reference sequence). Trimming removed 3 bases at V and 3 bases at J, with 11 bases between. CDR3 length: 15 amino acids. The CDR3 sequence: CASSFKTRDTGELFF. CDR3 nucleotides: TGTGCCAGCAGCTTCAAGACGAGGGACACCGGGGAGCTGTTTTTT.

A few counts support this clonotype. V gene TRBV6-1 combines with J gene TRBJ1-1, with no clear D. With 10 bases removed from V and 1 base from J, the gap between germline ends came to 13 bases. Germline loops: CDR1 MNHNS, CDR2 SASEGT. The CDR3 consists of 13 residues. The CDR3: CATKEPGNTEAFF. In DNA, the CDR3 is TGTGCCACCAAGGAACCGGGGAACACTGAAGCTTTCTTT.

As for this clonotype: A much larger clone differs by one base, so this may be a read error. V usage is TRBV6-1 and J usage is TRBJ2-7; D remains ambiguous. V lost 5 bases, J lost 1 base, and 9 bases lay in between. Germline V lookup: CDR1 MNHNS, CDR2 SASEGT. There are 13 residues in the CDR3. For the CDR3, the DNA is TGTGCCAGCAGTCAGGTTTGGTCCTACGAGCAGTACTTC. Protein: CASSQVWSYEQYF.